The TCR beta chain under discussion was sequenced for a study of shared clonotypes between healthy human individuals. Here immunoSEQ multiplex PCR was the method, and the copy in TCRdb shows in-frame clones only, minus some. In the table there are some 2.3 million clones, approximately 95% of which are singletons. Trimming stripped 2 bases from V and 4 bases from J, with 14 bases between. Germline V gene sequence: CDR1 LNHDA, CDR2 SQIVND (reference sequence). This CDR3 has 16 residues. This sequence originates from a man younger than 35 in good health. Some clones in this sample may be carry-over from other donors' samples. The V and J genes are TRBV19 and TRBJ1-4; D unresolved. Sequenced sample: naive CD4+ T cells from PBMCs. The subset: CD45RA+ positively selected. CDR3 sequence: CASSIKKTEDNEKLFF. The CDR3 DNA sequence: TGTGCCAGTAGTATAAAGAAGACGGAAGATAATGAAAAACTGTTTTTT.